The 20 T cell receptor beta chains presented below share a single source sample, sequenced in a study of blood T cell repertoires in COVID-19. Using immunoSEQ multiplex PCR, the repertoire was profiled, and TCRdb retains in-frame clones only, with some absent. The data contain about 370,000 clones, about 90% of them singletons. Source material: peripheral blood. The receptor source for this set is a woman aged 30 to 39 with COVID-19, enrolled during active disease.

V gene TRBV5-4 combines with J gene TRBJ2-1, with 7 positions matching TRBD2. Germline CDR1 SGHNT, CDR2 YYREEE (reference sequence). CDR3 size: 15 residues. The ends lost 4 bases at V and 1 base at J; junction bases unmatched: 5. The CDR3 DNA follows: TGTGCCAGCAGCACAGCTAGCGGTTCCTACAATGAGCAGTTCTTC. This translates into CASSTASGSYNEQFF.

The J gene is TRBJ2-3, the V gene TRBV25-1; tentatively, D is TRBD2 (6 bases). The CDR3 loop spans 15 amino acids. Trimming removed 10 bases at V and 1 base at J, with 18 bases between. Germline V CDR1 and CDR2: MGHDK, SYGVNS. CDR3 in DNA: TGTGCCAACCTGGGCGGGAACCCTGGCACAGATACGCAGTATTTT. Translating gives CANLGGNPGTDTQYF.

The chain uses TRBV14 and TRBJ2-7, with TRBD1 as a possible D gene (5 bases). Trimming pared 1 base from V and 2 bases from J, leaving 15 bases between. The germline V gene encodes CDR1 SGHDN and CDR2 FVKESK. This CDR3 region has 16 residues. DNA of the CDR3: TGTGCCAGCAGCCAAGCTAGGGGAACCCCTGCCTACGAGCAGTACTTC. Its translation is CASSQARGTPAYEQYF.

This chain joins TRBV5-1 and TRBJ2-7, with 13 bases identical to TRBD2. Germline values: CDR1 SGHRS, CDR2 YFSETQ. V dropped 4 bases and J dropped 5; count of bases not matched to a gene: 12. The CDR3 has 17 amino acids. CDR3 protein: CASSPPWTSGRGNEQYV. CDR3 DNA sequence: TGCGCCAGCAGCCCACCATGGACTAGCGGGAGAGGCAACGAGCAGTACGTC.

The chain is built from TRBV30 and TRBJ1-2; D gene unclear. Per the germline V gene, CDR1 is GTSNPN and CDR2 is SVGIG (reference sequence). This CDR3 comprises 14 residues. CDR3 DNA: TGTGCGGGTCATGAGGGTAATTATGGGTATGGCTACACCTTC. Translation gives CAGHEGNYGYGYTF.

The J gene is TRBJ2-5, the V gene TRBV5-6; D is undetermined. Trimming took off 0 bases at V and 3 bases at J, with 9 bases between the two ends. Germline assignment: CDR1 SGHDT and CDR2 YYEEEE. The CDR3 runs to 14 residues. The CDR3 spells CASSLVGYEETQYF. The CDR3 DNA sequence: TGTGCCAGCAGCTTGGTCGGGTACGAAGAGACCCAGTACTTC.

This clone was detected once. The CDR3, as DNA: TGTGCCAGTAGTATGCCAGGGGGAAACACCATATATTTT. It specifies CASSMPGGNTIYF. The V and J genes are TRBV19 and TRBJ1-3, with a possible D match to TRBD1 (5 bases). This CDR3 spans 13 amino acids. Trimming removed 3 bases at V and 4 bases at J, with 7 bases between. Germline V gives CDR1 LNHDA, CDR2 SQIVND (reference sequence).

The chain uses TRBV7-9 and TRBJ2-3; 8 nucleotides line up with TRBD1. Germline V gene data show CDR1 as SEHNR and CDR2 as FQNEAQ (reference sequence). The CDR3 covers 15 residues. V shed 4 bases, J shed 5 bases, and the junction held 8 bases outside the gene matches. The CDR3 region is CASSSAGGAGDTQYF. DNA for the CDR3: TGTGCCAGCAGCTCGGCAGGGGGCGCCGGAGATACGCAGTATTTT.

The chain has TRBV4-1 and TRBJ1-1; 7 bases align to TRBD1. V dropped 1 base and J dropped 1; count of bases not matched to a gene: 3. This CDR3 comprises 15 residues. CDR1 is MGHRA, CDR2 YSYEKL, per germline. The CDR3 spells CASSQAGQANTEAFF. The DNA for the CDR3 is TGCGCCAGCAGCCAAGCCGGACAGGCGAACACTGAAGCTTTCTTT.

The chain employs TRBV9 and TRBJ2-1, with 12 bases matching TRBD2. Trimming removed 1 base from V and 1 base from J; junction bases left unmatched: 6. This CDR3 spans 18 amino acids. The germline V gene encodes CDR1 SGDLS and CDR2 YYNGEE. CDR3 coding DNA: TGTGCCAGCAGCGTACTAGCGGGAGGGCCTTCGTCCTACAATGAGCAGTTCTTC. Amino acids: CASSVLAGGPSSYNEQFF.

The chain combines TRBV28 with TRBJ2-7; 11 bases map to TRBD2. Trimming at V came to 6 bases and at J to 7 bases, leaving 11 bases not matched to a gene. CDR1 and CDR2 from the germline V gene are MDHEN and SYDVKM. The CDR3 has 15 residues. The CDR3 protein is CASRRDSGGASEQYF. The CDR3, as DNA: TGTGCCAGCAGGAGGGATAGCGGGGGGGCCTCGGAGCAGTACTTC.

V usage is TRBV19 and J usage is TRBJ2-4; 7 bases are shared with TRBD1. J lost 3 bases, V lost 4 bases, and 9 bases had no gene match. Germline assignment: CDR1 LNHDA and CDR2 SQIVND (reference sequence). CDR3 length: 16 amino acids. CDR3 residues: CASSTRQGAGKNIQYF. In nucleotides, the CDR3 is TGTGCCAGTAGTACCCGACAGGGCGCGGGCAAAAACATTCAGTACTTC.

The J gene is TRBJ2-2, the V gene TRBV10-2; TRBD1 matches 10 bases. V gave up 10 bases and J gave up 7 bases; unmatched junction bases: 12. Germline values: CDR1 WSHSY, CDR2 SAAADI. CDR3 length: 15 amino acids. The CDR3 region is CATSMTGGAFGELFF. CDR3 sequence (DNA): TGCGCCACGTCGATGACAGGGGGCGCTTTCGGGGAGCTGTTTTTT.

V and J are TRBV10-3 and TRBJ2-3; 9 nucleotides align to TRBD2. Germline V CDR1 and CDR2: ENHRY, SYGVKD. The length of the CDR3 is 14 residues. J gave up 6 bases and V 3 bases, and 4 bases lay outside the gene matches. The CDR3 loop is CAISDSGRGDTQYF. The DNA for the CDR3 is TGTGCCATCAGTGATAGCGGGAGAGGGGATACGCAGTATTTT.

The genes are TRBV7-9 and TRBJ1-3; D gene unclear. Germline V gene data show CDR1 as SEHNR and CDR2 as FQNEAQ (reference sequence). V was shortened by 7 bases and J by 0 bases, with 16 bases between the two germline ends. The length of the CDR3 is 16 residues. This CDR3 is CASNVLADRSGNTIYF. CDR3 DNA: TGTGCCAGCAACGTCCTCGCGGATCGCTCTGGAAACACCATATATTTT.

This clone has just one count. The rearrangement links TRBV3-1 (or the pseudogene TRBV3-2) to TRBJ1-6; 8 bases map to TRBD1. The CDR3 is made up of 16 amino acids. Germline V gene lookup returns CDR1 LGHDT and CDR2 YNNKEL (reference sequence). The trim removed 4 bases at V and 10 bases at J, leaving 12 bases unmatched. As DNA, the CDR3 is TGTGCCAGCAGCCCCGCCGGGACAGGACCTGACTCACCCCTCCACTTT. Translated: CASSPAGTGPDSPLHF.

The V call is TRBV7-6, the J call TRBJ1-1, with a tentative D call TRBD1 (6 bases). This CDR3 contains 14 residues. Germline CDR1 SGHVS, CDR2 FNYEAQ. Trimming stripped 4 bases from V and 1 base from J, with 10 bases between. In DNA, the CDR3 is TGTGCCAGCAGCTCGCAGACAGGGAACACTGAAGCTTTCTTT. Encoded protein: CASSSQTGNTEAFF.

The genes are TRBV25-1 and TRBJ2-1; 9 positions match TRBD2. CDR1 MGHDK and CDR2 SYGVNS come from the germline V gene. The CDR3 contains 14 residues. V shed 8 bases, J shed 7 bases, and the junction held 9 bases outside the gene matches. CDR3 sequence reads: CASGGSGGSNEQFF. The CDR3 nucleotides read TGTGCCAGCGGCGGGAGCGGGGGGTCAAATGAGCAGTTCTTC.

The rearrangement links TRBV28 to TRBJ2-1, with 8 positions matching TRBD2. Germline CDR1 is MDHEN and CDR2 is SYDVKM. This CDR3 spans 13 amino acids. The V and J ends lost 3 bases and 7 bases, in that order; junction bases with no gene match: 2. As DNA, the CDR3 is TGTGCCAGCAGTTTTGCGGGGGGAAATGAGCAGTTCTTC. Amino acids: CASSFAGGNEQFF. The full variable domain, its missing parts supplied by reference TRBV28 and TRBJ2-1, is DVKVTQSSRYLVKRTGEKVFLECVQDMDHENMFWYRQDPGLGLRLIYFSYDVKMKEKGDIPEGYSVSREKKERFSLILESASTNQTSMYLCASSFAGGNEQFFGPGTRLTVL.

This chain uses TRBV7-9 with TRBJ2-2; 10 bases are a match to TRBD2. J gave up 4 bases and V 1 base, and 12 bases lay outside the gene matches. This CDR3 comprises 19 residues. Germline V lookup: CDR1 SEHNR, CDR2 FQNEAQ (reference sequence). Here the CDR3 reads CASSLVVRASGSATGELFF. CDR3 nucleotide sequence: TGTGCCAGCAGCTTAGTTGTTCGGGCTAGCGGGAGTGCCACCGGGGAGCTGTTTTTT.